This T cell receptor (beta chain) was obtained from a study of CD8+CD57+ T cells in acquired aplastic anemia. Background on the study: Recorded DNA amounts for sorted CD4+ and CD8+ cells had an average of 3.2 ug. The study, taken as a whole, reports: About 30 was the count of CD8+ CDR3 sequences that patients shared with controls. CD8+ Simpson's diversity did not differ significantly between patients and controls.

The template used for profiling TCR beta VDJ and CDR3 was genomic DNA. TCRdb re-analysed the reads in MiXCR, keeping a single row per CDR3 protein. This table holds 250,000 to 350,000 distinct CDR3 sequences, around 60% found once. As regards this clonotype: What it recognizes is unknown.

Germline CDR1 reads SGHRS; CDR2 reads YFSETQ. Trimming removed 5 bases at V and 6 bases at J, with 13 bases between. The CDR3 consists of 13 residues. This receptor was obtained from a human donor with severe aplastic anemia or a healthy control (not recorded which). The sequenced material came from sorted CD4+, CD8+, or CD8+CD57+ T cells (not recorded which) from PBMCs. The chain employs TRBV5-1 and TRBJ2-3; D not resolved. The CDR3 spells CASSVAPGDTQYF. In nucleotides, the CDR3 is TGCGCCAGCAGTGTGGCTCCCGGGGATACGCAGTATTTT.